Below are 18 T cell receptor beta chains sequenced from a single sample in a study of metastatic and nonmetastatic thyroid tumors (dated by TCRdb to the early 2020s). Preparation of the library involved PCR. These reads were obtained on an Illumina HiSeq 4000. TCRdb redid the processing of the public reads, applying fastp at Q25 and MiXCR, and retained in-frame beta chains. The sample table records approximately 44,000 clones; 24% of these occur just once. The top ten hold about 14% of the sample. Before undergoing thyroid surgery, none of the patients had been given any kind of treatment. The sequenced sample was tumor tissue. The source is a female donor with papillary thyroid cancer or a benign thyroid nodule (not recorded which). Some clones in this sample may be carry-over from other donors' samples.

This clone is labeled as medium-sized. The chain is built from TRBV6-1 and TRBJ2-7; D call uncertain. V gave up 6 bases and J gave up 0 bases, with 12 bases separating them. Germline values: CDR1 MNHNS, CDR2 SASEGT. This CDR3 is built from 14 residues. CDR3 protein: CASRKQTFSYEQYF. In DNA form, the CDR3 reads TGTGCCAGCAGGAAACAGACCTTCTCCTACGAGCAGTACTTC.

The table lists this clone with many counts. In DNA, the CDR3 is TGTGCCAGCAGCTTACGGGACAGGGATATCTATAATTCACCCCTCCACTTT. Protein sequence: CASSLRDRDIYNSPLHF. The chain joins TRBV7-8 to TRBJ1-6; 9 bases are a match to TRBD1. V lost 2 bases, J lost 3 bases, and 5 bases stayed unmatched. CDR3 length: 17 residues. Looked up from germline, CDR1 is SGHVS and CDR2 is FQNEAQ.

Only a few counts were recorded for this clone. At one of its ends the junction is not consistent with the germline gene, which may arise from a read error. Other DNA sequences from this sample encode an identical CDR3 as well. CDR3 in amino acids: CASSIPYRGAGNQPQHF. The CDR3 DNA sequence: TGTGCTAGTAGTATTCCCTACAGGGGAGCGGGCAATCAGCCACAGCATTTT. The chain has TRBV19 and TRBJ1-5; 7 positions match TRBD1. This CDR3 spans 17 amino acids. Per germline, CDR1 LNHDA and CDR2 SQIVND (reference sequence).

At least ten counts were recorded for this clone. It may be a read error: a sequence one base away is much more abundant. Different DNA sequences within this sample yield the same CDR3. The gene calls are TRBV4-3 and TRBJ1-4; D unclear. This CDR3 region has 15 residues. Germline CDR1 reads LGHNA; CDR2 reads YSLEER. CDR3 bases: TGCGCCAGCAGCCAAGAACTACGGCACAATGAGAAACTGTTTTTT. It specifies CASSQELRHNEKLFF.

Here the CDR3 reads CASSSEGEQFF. CDR3 nucleotides: TGTGCCAGCAGCTCGGAAGGCGAGCAGTTCTTC. The gene calls are TRBV7-9 and TRBJ2-1; D remains ambiguous. Trimming took 4 bases from V and 10 from J, leaving 8 bases between them. Germline CDR1 and CDR2: SEHNR and FQNEAQ (reference sequence). The CDR3 totals 11 residues.

The count of this clone is one. The genes are TRBV20-1 and TRBJ1-6, with D hard to call. Germline loops: CDR1 DFQATT, CDR2 SNEGSKA (reference sequence). Trimming took 6 bases from V and 4 from J, leaving 19 bases between them. The CDR3 is 16 residues long. The chain's CDR3 is CSARKGRMQYNSPLHF. The CDR3 nucleotides are TGCAGTGCCAGAAAAGGCAGGATGCAATATAATTCACCCCTCCACTTT.

V usage is TRBV18 and J usage is TRBJ2-2; TRBD1 matches 7 bases. The CDR3 loop spans 15 amino acids. Per germline, CDR1 KGHSH and CDR2 LQKENI. V gave up 3 bases and J gave up 3 bases; unmatched junction bases: 4. CDR3 sequence: CASSPGDSYTGELFF. The CDR3 nucleotides read TGTGCCAGCTCACCGGGGGACAGTTACACCGGGGAGCTGTTTTTT.

By share, this clone counts as medium-sized (0.01 to 0.1%). The J gene is TRBJ2-7, the V gene TRBV2; a possible D gene is TRBD1 (6 bases). This CDR3 comprises 14 residues. V shed 6 bases and J shed 3 bases, with 15 bases lying between them. Germline V lookup: CDR1 SNHLY, CDR2 FYNNEI. In DNA form, the CDR3 reads TGTGCCAGCAGGATTCACAGGGACCGCTACGAGCAGTACTTC. Its translation: CASRIHRDRYEQYF.

This clone came up many times. The chain is built from TRBV18 and TRBJ2-1, with D uncertain. Germline assignment: CDR1 KGHSH and CDR2 LQKENI. The CDR3 extends over 16 amino acids. V shed 0 bases and J shed 2 bases, with 11 bases lying between them. The CDR3 reads CASSPPGFKTYNEQFF. CDR3 nucleotides: TGTGCCAGCTCACCACCGGGGTTCAAAACCTACAATGAGCAGTTCTTC.

The chain employs TRBV20-1 and TRBJ2-1; 14 nucleotides line up with TRBD2. From germline, CDR1 is DFQATT and CDR2 SNEGSKA (reference sequence). Losses at the gene ends were 0 bases for V and 9 bases for J; bases not matched to a gene: 13. The CDR3 loop spans 18 amino acids. CDR3 protein: CSARDHTGTSGRFGEQFF. In DNA, the CDR3 is TGCAGTGCTAGAGACCACACCGGGACTAGCGGGAGATTTGGTGAGCAGTTCTTC.

This clone showed up many times. At the DNA level, this CDR3 is encoded by other sequences in the same sample as well. This CDR3 reads CASSSSSGSNHEQYF. The CDR3 DNA follows: TGTGCCAGCAGTTCCTCTAGCGGGAGCAACCACGAGCAGTACTTC. The chain links TRBV12-3 or TRBV12-4 to TRBJ2-7; 10 bases line up with TRBD2. The CDR3 has 15 amino acids. Unmatched junction bases numbered 8, after V lost 4 bases and J lost 5 bases.

In its sample, this clone was seen many times. Here the CDR3 reads CATSSFEGTQYF. Here the CDR3 DNA reads TGTGCCACCAGTTCCTTTGAGGGTACGCAGTATTTT. V usage is TRBV24-1 and J usage is TRBJ2-3; possible D gene TRBD2, 5 bases. The CDR3 is made up of 12 amino acids. Looked up from germline, CDR1 is KGHDR and CDR2 is SFDVKD. The ends were cut back, 6 bases at V and 8 bases at J, with 11 bases in the middle.

The chain links TRBV28 to TRBJ1-2; tentative D call: TRBD1 (5 bases). CDR1 and CDR2 (germline): MDHEN, SYDVKM. V lost 3 bases to trimming and J lost 5 bases, with 13 bases between them. The CDR3 is made up of 14 amino acids. The DNA of the CDR3 is TGTGCCAGCAGTTTTGATGTGTGGGGGTATGGCTACACCTTC. Its protein is CASSFDVWGYGYTF.

In its sample, this clone was seen many times. The V gene is TRBV3-1, the J gene TRBJ1-1; the D is unclear. Germline V gene data show CDR1 as LGHDT and CDR2 as YNNKEL (reference sequence). CDR3 size: 14 residues. Trimming cost V 4 bases and J 5 bases, with 14 bases left between them. CDR3 bases: TGTGCCAGCAGCCTCAACTTTAGGAGGACTGAAGCTTTCTTT. Its protein product is CASSLNFRRTEAFF.

The chain links TRBV7-2 to TRBJ2-2; D gene unclear. The CDR3 extends over 17 amino acids. The V gene's germline CDR1 is SGHTA and CDR2 FQGNSA. The V and J ends lost 2 bases and 4 bases respectively, with 17 bases between them. The CDR3 loop is CASSLRLVDQGTGELFF. The CDR3 DNA follows: TGTGCCAGCAGCTTACGGCTAGTGGATCAAGGCACCGGGGAGCTGTTTTTT.

Only a few counts were recorded for this clone. The chain uses TRBV27 and TRBJ2-1; TRBD2 aligns across 13 bases. This CDR3 spans 16 amino acids. The germline gives CDR1 MNHEY, CDR2 SMNVEV (reference sequence). With 2 bases clipped from V and 5 bases from J, the junction kept 3 bases outside the gene matches. CDR3 coding DNA: TGTGCCAGCAGTTTAGTGGGACTAGCGGGGAACAATGAGCAGTTCTTC. Its translation is CASSLVGLAGNNEQFF.

The chain joins TRBV20-1 to TRBJ2-4, with D possibly matching TRBD1 (6 bases). The germline CDR1 and CDR2 sequences are DFQATT and SNEGSKA (reference sequence). Trimming removed 3 bases from V and 0 bases from J, with 12 bases in between. This CDR3 region has 15 residues. CDR3 residues: CSASVTGIAKNIQYF. The CDR3 DNA follows: TGCAGTGCTAGCGTTACAGGGATAGCCAAAAACATTCAGTACTTC.

This clone was counted between two and nine times. The V call is TRBV6-1, the J call TRBJ2-1; D ambiguous. This CDR3 contains 17 residues. Trimming left V 5 bases short and J 4 bases short, with 21 bases between. Germline-derived CDR1 and CDR2 are MNHNS and SASEGT. The CDR3 protein is CASSQIAFPGEYNEQFF. CDR3 nucleotide sequence: TGTGCCAGCAGTCAAATTGCGTTTCCCGGCGAGTACAATGAGCAGTTCTTC.